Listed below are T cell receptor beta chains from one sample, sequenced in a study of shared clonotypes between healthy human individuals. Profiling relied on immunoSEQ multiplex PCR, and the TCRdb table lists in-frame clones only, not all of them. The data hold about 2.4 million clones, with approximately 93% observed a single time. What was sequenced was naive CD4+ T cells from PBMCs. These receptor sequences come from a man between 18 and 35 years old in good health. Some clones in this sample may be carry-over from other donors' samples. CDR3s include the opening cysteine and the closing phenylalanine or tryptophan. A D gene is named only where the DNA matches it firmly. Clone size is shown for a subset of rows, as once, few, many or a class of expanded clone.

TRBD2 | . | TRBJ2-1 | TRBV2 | TGTGCCAGCTCTCCTAGCGGGAGTGTCAATGAGCAGTTCTTC | CASSPSGSVNEQFF
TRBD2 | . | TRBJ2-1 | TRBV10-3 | TGTGCCATCAGCCCCGGGACTAGTACATACAATGAGCAGTTCTTC | CAISPGTSTYNEQFF
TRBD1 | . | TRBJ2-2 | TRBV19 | TGTGCCAGTAGTACCCGGACAGGGCGAAACACCGGGGAGCTGTTTTTT | CASSTRTGRNTGELFF
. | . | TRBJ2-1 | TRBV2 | TGTGCCAGCAGTGGACAACAGGGTCAGTTCTTC | CASSGQQGQFF
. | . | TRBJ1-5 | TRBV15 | TGTGCCACCAGCAGAGTTTGGTATAGCAATCAGCCCCAGCATTTT | CATSRVWYSNQPQHF
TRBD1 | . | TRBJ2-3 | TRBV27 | TGTGCCAGCAGCAGGGACAGGAGCACAGATACGCAGTATTTT | CASSRDRSTDTQYF
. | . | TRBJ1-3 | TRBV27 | TGTGCCAGCAGTTTAAGAGGCGAAAACACCATATATTTT | CASSLRGENTIYF
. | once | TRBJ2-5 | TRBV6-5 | TGTGCCAGCAGTTTAACCGACCGAGCGGGGACCCAGTACTTC | CASSLTDRAGTQYF
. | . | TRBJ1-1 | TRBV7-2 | TGTGCCAGCAGCTCGGTGGGCAGGCCGAACACTGAAGCTTTCTTT | CASSSVGRPNTEAFF
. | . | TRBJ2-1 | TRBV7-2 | TGTGCCAGCAGCTTAGCGGGATCCTACAATGAGCAGTTCTTC | CASSLAGSYNEQFF
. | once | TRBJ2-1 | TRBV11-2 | TGTGCCAGCAGCTTCCCCACGCTTACTTACAATGAGCAGTTCTTC | CASSFPTLTYNEQFF
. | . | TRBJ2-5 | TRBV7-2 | TGTGCCAGCAGCTCTCACCGGGCGGAGACCCAGTACTTC | CASSSHRAETQYF
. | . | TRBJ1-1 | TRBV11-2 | TGTGCCAGCAGCTTAGATGAATTCCTACCCCCGAGGGGAAACACTGAAGCTTTCTTT | CASSLDEFLPPRGNTEAFF
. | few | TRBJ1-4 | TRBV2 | TGTGCCAGCAGTGAATCCCAGGCAACTAATGAAAAACTGTTTTTT | CASSESQATNEKLFF
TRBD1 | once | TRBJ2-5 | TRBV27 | TGTGCCAGCAGTTTATTCATGCCCGCAGGGGGCGGTGAGACCCAGTACTTC | CASSLFMPAGGGETQYF
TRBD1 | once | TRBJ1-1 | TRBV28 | TGTGCCAGCGAGGGGGCGCGGTCAGCTTTCTTT | CASEGARSAFF
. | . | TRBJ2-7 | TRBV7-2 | TGTGCCAGCAGCTTGGCGAGGGGTAACTACGAGCAGTACTTC | CASSLARGNYEQYF
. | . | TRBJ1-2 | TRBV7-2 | TGTGCCAGCAGCTTAGATCAGGGGTTTGGCTACACCTTC | CASSLDQGFGYTF
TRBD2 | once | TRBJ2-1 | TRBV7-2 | TGTGCCAGCAGCTCGCAAGGACTAGCCCATGAGCAGTTCTTC | CASSSQGLAHEQFF
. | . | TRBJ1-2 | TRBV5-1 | TGCGCCAGCCAACGGGATCACTCTAACTATGGCTACACCTTC | CASQRDHSNYGYTF
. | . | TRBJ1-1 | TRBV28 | TGTGCCAGCAGTTCCCCTGGAACGCAAAGAAACACTGAAGCTTTCTTT | CASSSPGTQRNTEAFF
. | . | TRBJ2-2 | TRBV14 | TGTGCCAGCAGCCTTCAGATAGTAACGTACGGGGAGCTGTTTTTT | CASSLQIVTYGELFF
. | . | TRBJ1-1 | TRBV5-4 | TGTGCCAGCAGCTTCTCCGGAGATGAAGCTTTCTTT | CASSFSGDEAFF
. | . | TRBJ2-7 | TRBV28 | TGTGCCAGCAGTTTAGGTTCCTACGAGCAGTACTTC | CASSLGSYEQYF
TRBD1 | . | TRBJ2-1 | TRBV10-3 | TGTGCCATCCAGGGACAGGGGGCTGGGATGAGTGAGCAGTTCTTC | CAIQGQGAGMSEQFF
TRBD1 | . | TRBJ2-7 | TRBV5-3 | TGTGCCAGGGCCGGGACAGGGGAACACGAGCAGTACTTC | CARAGTGEHEQYF
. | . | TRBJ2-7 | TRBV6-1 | TGTGCCAGCAGTGGCTGGGTTGCAGCCTCCTACGAGCAGTACTTC | CASSGWVAASYEQYF
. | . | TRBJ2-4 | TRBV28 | TGTGCCAGCCGTCCGCAGTTAGCCAAAAACATTCAGTACTTC | CASRPQLAKNIQYF
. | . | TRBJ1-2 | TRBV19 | TGTGCCAGTAGTATAGGAGGGCCTGCTAACTATGGCTACACCTTC | CASSIGGPANYGYTF
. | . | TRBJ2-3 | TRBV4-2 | TGTGCCAGCAGCCGGGAAGTAAAAAGGTACGCAGATACGCAGTATTTT | CASSREVKRYADTQYF
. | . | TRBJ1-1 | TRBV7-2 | TGTGCCAGCAGTCGGGAGGGCGACACTGAAGCTTTCTTT | CASSREGDTEAFF
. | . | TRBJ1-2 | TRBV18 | TGTGCCAGCTCACAGGGACCGAACTATGGCTACACCTTC | CASSQGPNYGYTF
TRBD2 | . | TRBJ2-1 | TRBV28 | TGTGCCAGCAGGTCGACTAGCGGGACTAGCTACAATGAGCAGTTCTTC | CASRSTSGTSYNEQFF
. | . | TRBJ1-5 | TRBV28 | TGTGCCAGCAGTTTGAGGGCAGTTGGAAATCAGCCCCAGCATTTT | CASSLRAVGNQPQHF
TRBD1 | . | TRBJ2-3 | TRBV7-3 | TGTGCCAGCAGCTTGGAAGGACCACAGGGGGCCCGGCCGACTAGCACAGATACGCAGTATTTT | CASSLEGPQGARPTSTDTQYF
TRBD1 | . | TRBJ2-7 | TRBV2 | TGTGCCAGCAGCGGCGGACAGGGCTACGAGCAGTACTTC | CASSGGQGYEQYF
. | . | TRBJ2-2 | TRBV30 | TGTGCCTGGAGTGAAAAGGGGGGGTACACCGGGGAGCTGTTTTTT | CAWSEKGGYTGELFF
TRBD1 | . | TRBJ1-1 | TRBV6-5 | TGTGCCAGCACCGAGGACAGGGGAACTTTCTTT | CASTEDRGTFF
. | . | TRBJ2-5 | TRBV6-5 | TGTGCCAGCAGTTACTCAGGGGGGCCCCAAGAGACCCAGTACTTC | CASSYSGGPQETQYF
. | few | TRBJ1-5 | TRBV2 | TGTGCCAGCCGAGGACAGAACAATCAGCCCCAGCATTTT | CASRGQNNQPQHF